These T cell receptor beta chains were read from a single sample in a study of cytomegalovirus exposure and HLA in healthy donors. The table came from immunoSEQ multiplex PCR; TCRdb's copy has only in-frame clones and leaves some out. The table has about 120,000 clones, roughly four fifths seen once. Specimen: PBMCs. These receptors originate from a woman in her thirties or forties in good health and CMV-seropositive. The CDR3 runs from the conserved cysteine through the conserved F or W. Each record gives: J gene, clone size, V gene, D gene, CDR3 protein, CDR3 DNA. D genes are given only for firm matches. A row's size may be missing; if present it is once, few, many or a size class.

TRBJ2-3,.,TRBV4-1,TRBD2,CASSPSGSHSTDTQYF,TGCGCCAGCAGCCCTAGCGGGAGCCATAGCACAGATACGCAGTATTTT
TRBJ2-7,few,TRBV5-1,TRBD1,CASSLATGGTPYEQYF,TGCGCCAGCAGCTTGGCCACAGGGGGCACCCCCTACGAGCAGTACTTC
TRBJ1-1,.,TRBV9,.,CASSVAGSNGEAFF,TGTGCCAGCAGCGTAGCGGGGAGTAACGGTGAAGCTTTCTTT
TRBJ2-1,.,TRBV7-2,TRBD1,CASSQGQYNEQFF,TGTGCCAGCAGCCAGGGACAGTACAATGAGCAGTTCTTC
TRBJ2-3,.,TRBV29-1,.,CSVEARSSTDTQYF,TGCAGCGTTGAAGCCAGGTCTAGCACAGATACGCAGTATTTT
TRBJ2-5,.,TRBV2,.,CASPGPAGETQYF,TGTGCCAGCCCAGGACCCGCGGGGGAGACCCAGTACTTC
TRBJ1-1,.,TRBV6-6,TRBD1,CASSHNPGQGALAFF,TGTGCCAGCAGCCACAATCCGGGACAGGGCGCTTTAGCTTTCTTT
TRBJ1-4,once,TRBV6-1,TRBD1,CASSQDRVTNEKLFF,TGTGCCAGCTCACAGGACAGGGTGACTAATGAAAAACTGTTTTTT
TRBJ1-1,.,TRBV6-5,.,CASQGLRTEAFF,TGTGCCAGTCAGGGGTTGCGCACTGAAGCTTTCTTT
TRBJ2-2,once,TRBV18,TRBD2,CASSPRGGRSGELFF,TGTGCCAGCTCACCACGGGGCGGGAGATCCGGGGAGCTGTTTTTT
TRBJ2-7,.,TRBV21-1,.,CATDPRATGTSYEQYF,TGTGCCACCGACCCTCGGGCTACAGGGACCTCCTACGAGCAGTACTTC
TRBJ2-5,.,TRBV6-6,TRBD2,CASSYIRGGLVGTQYF,TGTGCCAGCAGTTACATAAGGGGGGGACTAGTGGGGACCCAGTACTTC
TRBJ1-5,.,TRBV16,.,CASSPTPNQPQHF,TGTGCCAGCAGCCCGACACCAAACCAGCCCCAGCATTTT
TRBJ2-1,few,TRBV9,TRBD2,CASSTASGRVYNEQFF,TGTGCCAGCAGCACTGCTAGCGGGAGGGTTTACAATGAGCAGTTCTTC
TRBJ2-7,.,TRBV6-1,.,CASSERREQYF,TGTGCCAGCAGTGAACGGAGGGAGCAGTACTTC
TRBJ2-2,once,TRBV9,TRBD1,CASSVRDRTGSTGELFF,TGTGCCAGCAGCGTAAGGGATCGGACAGGCAGTACCGGGGAGCTGTTTTTT
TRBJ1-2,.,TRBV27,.,CASSLLGGQGYTF,TGTGCCAGCAGTTTATTGGGGGGGCAGGGCTACACCTTC
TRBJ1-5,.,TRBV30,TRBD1,CAWSRDSSYSNQPQHF,TGTGCCTGGAGCCGGGACAGCTCATATAGCAATCAGCCCCAGCATTTT
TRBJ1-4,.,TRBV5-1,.,CASSNRDTLNEKLFF,TGCGCCAGCAGCAACCGGGACACGCTTAATGAAAAACTGTTTTTT
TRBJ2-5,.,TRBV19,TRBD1,CASSTSRTGGGETQYF,TGTGCCAGTAGTACCTCCAGGACAGGGGGCGGGGAGACCCAGTACTTC
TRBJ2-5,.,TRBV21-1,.,CASSWEGQWETQYF,TGTGCCAGCAGCTGGGAGGGGCAGTGGGAGACCCAGTACTTC
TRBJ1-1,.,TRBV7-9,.,CASSQGYEAFF,TGTGCCAGCAGCCAGGGCTATGAAGCTTTCTTT
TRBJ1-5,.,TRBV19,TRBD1,CASSFISGGAGNQPQHF,TGTGCCAGTAGTTTTATATCAGGGGGCGCCGGCAATCAGCCCCAGCATTTT
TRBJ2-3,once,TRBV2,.,CASSWGEDTQYF,TGTGCCAGCAGTTGGGGGGAAGATACGCAGTATTTT
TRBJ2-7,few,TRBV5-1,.,CASSPAGRNYEQYF,TGCGCCAGCAGCCCGGCGGGAAGAAACTACGAGCAGTACTTC
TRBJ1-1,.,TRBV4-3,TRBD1,CASSQYRGTRTEAFF,TGCGCCAGCAGCCAGTACAGGGGTACTAGGACTGAAGCTTTCTTT
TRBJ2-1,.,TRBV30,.,CAWAKAWEQFF,TGTGCCTGGGCGAAAGCGTGGGAGCAGTTCTTC
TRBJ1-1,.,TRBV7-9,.,CSSSLEGAGEAFF,TGTTCCAGCAGCTTAGAGGGCGCGGGTGAAGCTTTCTTT
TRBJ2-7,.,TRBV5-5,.,CASSLTGPNYEQYF,TGTGCCAGCAGCTTGACAGGGCCCAACTACGAGCAGTACTTC
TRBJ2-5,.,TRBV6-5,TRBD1,CASSSPRDRGETQYF,TGTGCCAGCAGTTCCCCCAGGGACAGGGGGGAGACCCAGTACTTC
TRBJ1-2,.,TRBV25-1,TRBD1,CASREPGQGYGYTF,TGTGCCAGCAGAGAACCGGGACAGGGGTATGGCTACACCTTC
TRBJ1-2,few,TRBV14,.,CASSPGENNYGYTF,TGTGCCAGCAGCCCAGGGGAGAACAACTATGGCTACACCTTC
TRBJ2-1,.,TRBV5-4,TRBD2,CASSQHPSGSNYNEQFF,TGTGCCAGCAGCCAACATCCTAGCGGGAGTAATTACAATGAGCAGTTCTTC
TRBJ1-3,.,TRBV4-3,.,CASSQDPGGTSGNTIYF,TGCGCCAGCAGCCAAGATCCTGGCGGAACCTCTGGAAACACCATATATTTT
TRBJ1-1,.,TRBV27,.,CASHPGGLKDTEAFF,TGTGCCAGCCATCCGGGGGGCCTCAAGGACACTGAAGCTTTCTTT
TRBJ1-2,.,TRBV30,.,CAWAPYGYTF,TGTGCCTGGGCGCCTTATGGCTACACCTTC
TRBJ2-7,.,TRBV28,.,CASDTSRASYEQYF,TGTGCCAGCGATACTAGTCGGGCCTCCTACGAGCAGTACTTC
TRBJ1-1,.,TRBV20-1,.,CSARLYTEAFF,TGCAGTGCTAGGTTATACACTGAAGCTTTCTTT
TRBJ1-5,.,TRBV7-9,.,CASSLVGAGNQPQHF,TGTGCCAGCAGCTTAGTAGGGGCTGGGAATCAGCCCCAGCATTTT
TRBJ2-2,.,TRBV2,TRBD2,CASSYQTGTSGTNTGELFF,TGTGCCAGCAGCTACCAAACCGGGACTAGCGGTACGAACACCGGGGAGCTGTTTTTT
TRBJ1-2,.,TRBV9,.,CASSVEGQHYGYTF,TGTGCCAGCAGCGTAGAAGGACAGCACTATGGCTACACCTTC
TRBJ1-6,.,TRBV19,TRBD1,CASSGQGNLNSPLHF,TGTGCCAGTAGTGGACAGGGGAATCTTAATTCACCCCTCCACTTT
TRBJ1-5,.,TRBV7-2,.,CASSFRVEAYNQPQHF,TGTGCCAGCAGCTTTCGGGTTGAAGCGTACAATCAGCCCCAGCATTTT
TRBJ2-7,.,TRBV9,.,CASSVGTYYEQYF,TGTGCCAGCAGCGTTGGTACTTACTACGAGCAGTACTTC